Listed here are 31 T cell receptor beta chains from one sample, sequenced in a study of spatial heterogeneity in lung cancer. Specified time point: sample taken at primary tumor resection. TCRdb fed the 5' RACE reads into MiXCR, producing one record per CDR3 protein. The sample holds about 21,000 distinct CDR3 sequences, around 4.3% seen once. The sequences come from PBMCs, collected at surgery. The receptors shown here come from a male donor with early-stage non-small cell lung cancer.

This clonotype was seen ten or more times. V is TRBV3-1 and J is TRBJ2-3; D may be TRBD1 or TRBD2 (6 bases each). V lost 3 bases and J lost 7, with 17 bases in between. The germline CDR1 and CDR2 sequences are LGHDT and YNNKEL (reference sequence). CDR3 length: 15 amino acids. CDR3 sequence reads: CASSQVGGFEYTQYF. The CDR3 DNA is TGTGCCAGCAGCCAGGTAGGGGGGTTCGAGTATACGCAGTATTTT.

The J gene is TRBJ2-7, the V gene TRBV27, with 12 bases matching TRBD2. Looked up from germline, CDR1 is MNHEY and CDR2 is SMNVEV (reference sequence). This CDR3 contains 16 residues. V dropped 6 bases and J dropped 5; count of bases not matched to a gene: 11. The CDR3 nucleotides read TGTGCCAGCAGGCCTGTTCTAGCGGGAGGGCCCCACGAGCAGTACTTC. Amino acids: CASRPVLAGGPHEQYF.

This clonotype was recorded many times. The CDR3 spells CSRNPPAGPFHGYTF. CDR3 nucleotides: TGCAGTCGCAACCCCCCGGCGGGACCCTTCCATGGCTACACCTTC. The chain combines TRBV20-1 with TRBJ1-2; D may be TRBD1 (5 bases). This CDR3 has 15 residues. Germline V CDR1 and CDR2: DFQATT, SNEGSKA (reference sequence). Trimming shortened V by 8 bases and J by 6 bases, and 25 bases separated the two germline ends.

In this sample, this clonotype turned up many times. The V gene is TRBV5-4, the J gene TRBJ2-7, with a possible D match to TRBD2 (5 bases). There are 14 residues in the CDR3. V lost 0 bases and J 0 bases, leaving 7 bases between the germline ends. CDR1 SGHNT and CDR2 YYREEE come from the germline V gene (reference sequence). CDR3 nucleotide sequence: TGTGCCAGCAGCTTGGAACGGGACTCCTACGAGCAGTACTTC. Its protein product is CASSLERDSYEQYF.

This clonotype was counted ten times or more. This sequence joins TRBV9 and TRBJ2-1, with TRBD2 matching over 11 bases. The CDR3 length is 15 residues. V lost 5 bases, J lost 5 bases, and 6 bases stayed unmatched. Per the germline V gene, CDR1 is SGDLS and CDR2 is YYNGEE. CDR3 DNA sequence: TGTGCCAGCAGTTTCACTAGCGGGGGTCACAATGAGCAGTTCTTC. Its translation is CASSFTSGGHNEQFF.

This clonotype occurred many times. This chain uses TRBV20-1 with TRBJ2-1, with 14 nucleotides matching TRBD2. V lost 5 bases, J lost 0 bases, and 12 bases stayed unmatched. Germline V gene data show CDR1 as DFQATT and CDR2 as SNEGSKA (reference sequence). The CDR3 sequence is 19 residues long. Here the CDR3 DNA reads TGCAGTGCTCAAACGGGACTAGCGGGAGCCCCTTACTCCTACAATGAGCAGTTCTTC. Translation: CSAQTGLAGAPYSYNEQFF.

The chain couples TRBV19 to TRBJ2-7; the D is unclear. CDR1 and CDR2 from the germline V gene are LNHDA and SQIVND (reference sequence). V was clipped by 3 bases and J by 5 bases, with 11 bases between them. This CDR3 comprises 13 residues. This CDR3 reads CASSIRSTDEQYF. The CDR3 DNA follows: TGTGCCAGTAGTATTCGTTCGACGGACGAGCAGTACTTC.

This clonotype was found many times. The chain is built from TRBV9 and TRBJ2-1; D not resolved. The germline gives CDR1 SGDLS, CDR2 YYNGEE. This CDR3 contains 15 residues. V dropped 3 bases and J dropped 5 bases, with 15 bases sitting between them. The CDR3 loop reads CASSGDGRSNNEQFF. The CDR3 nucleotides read TGTGCCAGCAGCGGTGACGGTCGATCAAACAATGAGCAGTTCTTC.

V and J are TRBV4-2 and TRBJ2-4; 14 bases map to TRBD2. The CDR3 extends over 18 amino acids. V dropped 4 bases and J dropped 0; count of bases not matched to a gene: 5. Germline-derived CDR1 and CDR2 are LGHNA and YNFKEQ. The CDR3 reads CASSPGTSGSGAKNIQYF. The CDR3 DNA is TGTGCCAGCAGCCCGGGGACTAGCGGGAGCGGAGCCAAAAACATTCAGTACTTC.

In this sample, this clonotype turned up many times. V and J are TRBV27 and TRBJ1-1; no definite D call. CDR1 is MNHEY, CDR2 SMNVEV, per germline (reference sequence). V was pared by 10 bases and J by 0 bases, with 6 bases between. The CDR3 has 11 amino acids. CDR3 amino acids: CATQLNTEAFF. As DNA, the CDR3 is TGTGCCACTCAGCTGAACACTGAAGCTTTCTTT.

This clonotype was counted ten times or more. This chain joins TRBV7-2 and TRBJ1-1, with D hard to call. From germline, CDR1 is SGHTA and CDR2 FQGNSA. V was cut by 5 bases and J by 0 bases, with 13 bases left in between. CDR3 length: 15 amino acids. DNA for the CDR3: TGTGCCAGCAGCCCAGGCGCCAGTATGAACACTGAAGCTTTCTTT. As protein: CASSPGASMNTEAFF. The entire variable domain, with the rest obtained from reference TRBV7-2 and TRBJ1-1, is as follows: GAGVSQSPSNKVTEKGKDVELRCDPISGHTALYWYRQSLGQGLEFLIYFQGNSAPDKSGLPSDRFSAERTGGSVSTLTIQRTQQEDSAVYLCASSPGASMNTEAFFGQGTRLTVV.

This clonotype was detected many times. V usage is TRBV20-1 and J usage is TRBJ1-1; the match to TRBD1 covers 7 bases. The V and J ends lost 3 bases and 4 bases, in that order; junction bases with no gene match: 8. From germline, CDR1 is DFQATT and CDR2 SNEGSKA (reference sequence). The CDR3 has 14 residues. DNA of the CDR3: TGCAGTGCTAGCCCGGGACAGCTCAGCACTGAAGCTTTCTTT. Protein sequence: CSASPGQLSTEAFF.

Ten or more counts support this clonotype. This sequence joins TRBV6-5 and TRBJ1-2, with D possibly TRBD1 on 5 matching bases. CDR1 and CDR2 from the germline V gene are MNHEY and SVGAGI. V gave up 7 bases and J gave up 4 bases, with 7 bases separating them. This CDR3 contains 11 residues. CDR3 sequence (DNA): TGTGCCAGCACGAGGGGCTATGGCTACACCTTC. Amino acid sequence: CASTRGYGYTF.

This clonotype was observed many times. CDR3 region: CASSLADGTEAFF. The CDR3 region has the DNA TGTGCCAGCAGCTTAGCAGACGGCACTGAAGCTTTCTTT. The genes are TRBV7-9 and TRBJ1-1, with D uncertain. The CDR3 runs to 13 residues. In germline, CDR1 is SEHNR, CDR2 FQNEAQ (reference sequence). V was shortened by 0 bases and J by 4 bases, with 6 bases between the two germline ends.

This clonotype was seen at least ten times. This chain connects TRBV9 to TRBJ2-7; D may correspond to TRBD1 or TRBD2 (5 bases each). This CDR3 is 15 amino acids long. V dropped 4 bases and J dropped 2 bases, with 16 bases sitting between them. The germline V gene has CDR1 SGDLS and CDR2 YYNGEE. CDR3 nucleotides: TGTGCCAGCAGCCCCGGGACGTCGGAAACCTACGAGCAGTACTTC. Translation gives CASSPGTSETYEQYF.

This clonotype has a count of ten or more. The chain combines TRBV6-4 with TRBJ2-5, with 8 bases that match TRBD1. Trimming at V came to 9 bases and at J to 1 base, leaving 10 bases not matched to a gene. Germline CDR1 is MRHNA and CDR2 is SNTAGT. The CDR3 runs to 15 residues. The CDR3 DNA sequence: TGTGCCAGGAAGACAGGGGCGATATCCCAAGAGACCCAGTACTTC. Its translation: CARKTGAISQETQYF.

The DNA for the CDR3 is TGTGCCAGCAGCTTAATGAGCAGGGGATCGACCGGGGAGCTGTTTTTT. Its translation is CASSLMSRGSTGELFF. The chain recombines TRBV7-3 with TRBJ2-2; maybe TRBD1 (6 bases). The CDR3 loop spans 16 amino acids. Germline CDR1 is SGHTA and CDR2 is FQGTGA. Trimming took 1 base from V and 5 from J, leaving 14 bases between them.

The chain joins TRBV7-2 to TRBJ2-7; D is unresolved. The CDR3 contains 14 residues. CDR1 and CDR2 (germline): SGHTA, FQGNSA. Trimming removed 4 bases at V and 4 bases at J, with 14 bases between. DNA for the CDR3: TGTGCCAGCAGCTACGGTCATCTAGGGTACGAGCAGTACTTC. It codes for CASSYGHLGYEQYF. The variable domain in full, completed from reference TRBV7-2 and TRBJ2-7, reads GAGVSQSPSNKVTEKGKDVELRCDPISGHTALYWYRQSLGQGLEFLIYFQGNSAPDKSGLPSDRFSAERTGGSVSTLTIQRTQQEDSAVYLCASSYGHLGYEQYFGPGTRLTVT.

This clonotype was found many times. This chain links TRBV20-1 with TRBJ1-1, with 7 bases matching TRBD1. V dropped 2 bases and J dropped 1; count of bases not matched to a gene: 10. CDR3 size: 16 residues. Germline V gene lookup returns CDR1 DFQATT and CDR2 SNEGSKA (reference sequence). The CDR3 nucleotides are TGCAGTGCTAGAAGGCAGGGGGATCTACAGAACACTGAAGCTTTCTTT. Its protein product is CSARRQGDLQNTEAFF.

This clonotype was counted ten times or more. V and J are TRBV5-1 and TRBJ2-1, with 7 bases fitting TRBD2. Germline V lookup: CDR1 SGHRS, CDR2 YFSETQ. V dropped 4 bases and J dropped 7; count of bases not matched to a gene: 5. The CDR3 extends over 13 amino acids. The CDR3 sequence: CASSGLEVNEQFF. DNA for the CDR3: TGCGCCAGCAGCGGACTAGAAGTGAATGAGCAGTTCTTC.

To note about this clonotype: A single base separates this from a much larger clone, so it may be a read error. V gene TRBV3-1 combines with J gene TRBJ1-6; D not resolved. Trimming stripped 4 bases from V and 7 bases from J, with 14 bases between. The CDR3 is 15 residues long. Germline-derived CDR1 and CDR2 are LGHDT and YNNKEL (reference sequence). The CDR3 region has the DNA TGTGCCAGCAGCCTCGTAGACCTGGTGAATTCACCCCTCCACTTT. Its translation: CASSLVDLVNSPLHF.

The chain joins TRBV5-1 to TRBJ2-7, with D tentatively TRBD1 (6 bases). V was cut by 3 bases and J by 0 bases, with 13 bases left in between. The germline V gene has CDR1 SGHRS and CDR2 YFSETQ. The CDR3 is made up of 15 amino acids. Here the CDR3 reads CASSSTGISSYEQYF. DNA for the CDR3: TGCGCCAGCAGCTCAACAGGGATAAGCTCCTACGAGCAGTACTTC. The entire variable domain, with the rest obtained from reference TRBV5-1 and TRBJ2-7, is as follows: KAGVTQTPRYLIKTRGQQVTLSCSPISGHRSVSWYQQTPGQGLQFLFEYFSETQRNKGNFPGRFSGRQFSNSRSEMNVSTLELGDSALYLCASSSTGISSYEQYFGPGTRLTVT.

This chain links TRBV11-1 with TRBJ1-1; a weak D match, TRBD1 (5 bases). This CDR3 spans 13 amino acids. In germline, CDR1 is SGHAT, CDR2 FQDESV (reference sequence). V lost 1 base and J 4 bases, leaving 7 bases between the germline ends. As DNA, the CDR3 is TGTGCCAGCAGCTTAGGACAGTTCACTGAAGCTTTCTTT. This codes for CASSLGQFTEAFF.

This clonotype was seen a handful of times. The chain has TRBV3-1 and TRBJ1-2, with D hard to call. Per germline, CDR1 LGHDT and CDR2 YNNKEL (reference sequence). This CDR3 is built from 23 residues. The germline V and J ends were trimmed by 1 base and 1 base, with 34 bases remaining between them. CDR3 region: CASSQVPGFTPSWETTFNYGYTF. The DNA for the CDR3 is TGTGCCAGCAGCCAAGTGCCTGGATTTACGCCCAGCTGGGAGACTACCTTTAACTATGGCTACACCTTC.

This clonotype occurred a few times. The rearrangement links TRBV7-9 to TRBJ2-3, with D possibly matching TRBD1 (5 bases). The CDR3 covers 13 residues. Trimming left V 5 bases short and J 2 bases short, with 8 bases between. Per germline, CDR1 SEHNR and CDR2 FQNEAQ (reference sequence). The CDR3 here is CASSRQNTDTQYF. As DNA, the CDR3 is TGTGCCAGCAGCAGACAGAACACAGATACGCAGTATTTT.

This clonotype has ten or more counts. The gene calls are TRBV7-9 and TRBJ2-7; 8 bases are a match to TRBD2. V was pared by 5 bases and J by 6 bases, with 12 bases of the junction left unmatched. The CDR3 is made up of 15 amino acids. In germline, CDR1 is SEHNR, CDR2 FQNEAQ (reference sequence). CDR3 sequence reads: CASSHLPGGPLEQYF. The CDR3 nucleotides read TGTGCCAGCAGCCATCTGCCGGGGGGGCCTCTCGAGCAGTACTTC.

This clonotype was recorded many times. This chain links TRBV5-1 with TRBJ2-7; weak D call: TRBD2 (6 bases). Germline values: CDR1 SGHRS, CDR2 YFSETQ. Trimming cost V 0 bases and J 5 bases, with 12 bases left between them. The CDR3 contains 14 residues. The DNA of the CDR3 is TGCGCCAGCAGCTTGGCCGGGGGAAGCCACGAGCAGTACTTC. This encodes CASSLAGGSHEQYF.

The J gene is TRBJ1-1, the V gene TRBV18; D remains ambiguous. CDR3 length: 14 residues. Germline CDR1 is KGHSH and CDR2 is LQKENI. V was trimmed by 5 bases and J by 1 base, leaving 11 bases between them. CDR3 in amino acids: CASSIIAANTEAFF. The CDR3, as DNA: TGTGCCAGCTCAATCATTGCGGCGAACACTGAAGCTTTCTTT.

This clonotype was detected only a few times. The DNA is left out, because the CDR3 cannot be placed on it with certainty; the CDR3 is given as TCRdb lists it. Here the CDR3 reads CASSQFGQGAKFF. The chain recombines TRBV11-3 with TRBJ2-1; the table calls TRBD1, which could not be checked here. The CDR3 totals 13 residues, both ends included. The germline gives CDR1 SGHNT, CDR2 YENEEA.

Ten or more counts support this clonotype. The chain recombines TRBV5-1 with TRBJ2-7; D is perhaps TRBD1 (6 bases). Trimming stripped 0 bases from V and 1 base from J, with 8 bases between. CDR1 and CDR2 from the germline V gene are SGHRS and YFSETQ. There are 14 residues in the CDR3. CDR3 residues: CASSLGGLSYEQYF. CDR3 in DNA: TGCGCCAGCAGCTTGGGGGGGCTGTCCTACGAGCAGTACTTC. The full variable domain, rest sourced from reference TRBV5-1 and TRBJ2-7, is KAGVTQTPRYLIKTRGQQVTLSCSPISGHRSVSWYQQTPGQGLQFLFEYFSETQRNKGNFPGRFSGRQFSNSRSEMNVSTLELGDSALYLCASSLGGLSYEQYFGPGTRLTVT.

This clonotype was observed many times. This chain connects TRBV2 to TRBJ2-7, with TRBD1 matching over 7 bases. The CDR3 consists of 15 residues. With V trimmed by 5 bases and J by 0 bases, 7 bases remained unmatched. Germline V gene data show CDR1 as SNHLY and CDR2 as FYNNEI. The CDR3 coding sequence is TGTGCCAGCAGTTACAGGGGACGTAGCTCCTACGAGCAGTACTTC. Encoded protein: CASSYRGRSSYEQYF.